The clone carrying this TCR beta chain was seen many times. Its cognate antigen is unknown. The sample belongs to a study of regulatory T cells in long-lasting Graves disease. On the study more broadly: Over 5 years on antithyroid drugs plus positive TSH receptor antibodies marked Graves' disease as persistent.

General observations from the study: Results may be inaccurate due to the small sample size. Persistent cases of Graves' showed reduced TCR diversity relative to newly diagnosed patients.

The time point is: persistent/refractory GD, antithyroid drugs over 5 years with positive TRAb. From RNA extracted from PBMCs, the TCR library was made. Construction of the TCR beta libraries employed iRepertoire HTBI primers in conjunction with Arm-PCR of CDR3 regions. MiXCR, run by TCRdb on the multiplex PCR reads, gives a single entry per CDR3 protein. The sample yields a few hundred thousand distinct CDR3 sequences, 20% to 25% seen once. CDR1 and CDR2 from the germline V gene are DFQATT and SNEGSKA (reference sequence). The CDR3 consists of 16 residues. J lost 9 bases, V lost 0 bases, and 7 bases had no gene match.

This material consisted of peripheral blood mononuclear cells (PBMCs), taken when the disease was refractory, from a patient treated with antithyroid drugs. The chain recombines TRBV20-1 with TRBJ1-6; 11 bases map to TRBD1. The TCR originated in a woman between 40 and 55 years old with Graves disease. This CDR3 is CSAREKPGQGGSPLHF. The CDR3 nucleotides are TGCAGTGCTAGAGAGAAACCGGGACAGGGGGGTTCACCCCTCCACTTT.